A single sample is the source of the 10 T cell receptor beta chains below, sequenced in a study of blood T cell repertoires in COVID-19. Profiled with immunoSEQ multiplex PCR; TCRdb holds only in-frame clones, not every one. The repertoire holds fewer than 300,000 clones, with about four fifths as singletons. The sample taken for sequencing was peripheral blood. The source of these receptors is a human donor with COVID-19, enrolled during active disease. The donor label of this sample is uncertain.

V and J are TRBV5-1 and TRBJ2-1; tentative D call: TRBD2 (5 bases). From germline, CDR1 is SGHRS and CDR2 YFSETQ. The CDR3 contains 13 residues. V shed 4 bases and J shed 7 bases, with 12 bases lying between them. CDR3 loop: CASSPPRGNEQFF. As DNA, the CDR3 is TGCGCCAGCAGCCCCCCCCGGGGAAATGAGCAGTTCTTC.

The chain is built from TRBV20-1 and TRBJ2-7; TRBD2 matches at 8 bases. The germline V gene has CDR1 DFQATT and CDR2 SNEGSKA (reference sequence). The junction had 16 bases not matched to a gene; V was cut back by 3 bases and J by 3 bases. The CDR3 length is 17 residues. DNA for the CDR3: TGCAGTGCTAGTTCGGGCGGGAGGTCACTTTTTATCTACGAGCAGTACTTC. This encodes CSASSGGRSLFIYEQYF.

The J gene is TRBJ2-1, the V gene TRBV3-1 (or the pseudogene TRBV3-2); 8 bases are a match to TRBD1. The CDR3 contains 15 residues. V trimming: 1 base; J trimming: 2 bases; junction bases outside the gene matches: 1. Germline-derived CDR1 and CDR2 are LGHDT and YNNKEL (reference sequence). The CDR3 DNA sequence: TGTGCCAGCAGCCAAGGACAGGGGACCTACAATGAGCAGTTCTTC. As protein: CASSQGQGTYNEQFF.

A single count supports this clone. The V gene is TRBV28, the J gene TRBJ1-5; D perhaps matches TRBD1 (5 bases). CDR3 length: 17 amino acids. Germline-derived CDR1 and CDR2 are MDHEN and SYDVKM. Trimming pared 4 bases from V and 2 bases from J, leaving 18 bases between. The CDR3 sequence: CASSSPGLRARNQPQHF. The CDR3 nucleotides read TGTGCCAGCAGTTCCCCGGGTCTCAGGGCCCGCAATCAGCCCCAGCATTTT.

The chain has TRBV3-1 (or the pseudogene TRBV3-2) and TRBJ2-2, with D maybe TRBD1 (5 bases). Germline V CDR1 and CDR2: LGHDT, YNNKEL (reference sequence). The CDR3 is 13 residues long. The germline V and J ends were trimmed by 2 bases and 7 bases, with 8 bases remaining between them. In nucleotides, the CDR3 is TGTGCCAGCAGCCAACAGGGCGGCGGGGAGCTGTTTTTT. It translates to CASSQQGGGELFF.

Concerning this clone itself: The same CDR3 arises from other DNA sequences in this sample as well. J is TRBJ1-1 and V is TRBV20-1; D call uncertain. This CDR3 region has 11 residues. The V and J ends lost 1 base and 5 bases respectively, with 5 bases between them. Germline V lookup: CDR1 DFQATT, CDR2 SNEGSKA (reference sequence). Here the CDR3 DNA reads TGCAGTGCTAGAGGGCCAACTGAAGCTTTCTTT. Translating gives CSARGPTEAFF.

The rearrangement uses TRBV10-3 and TRBJ1-4; 9 bases agree with TRBD1. Per germline, CDR1 ENHRY and CDR2 SYGVKD. The CDR3 runs to 13 residues. V trimming: 10 bases; J trimming: 4 bases; junction bases outside the gene matches: 4. The CDR3 reads CATTGGHNEKLFF. CDR3 in DNA: TGTGCCACCACAGGGGGCCATAATGAAAAACTGTTTTTT.

J is TRBJ2-7 and V is TRBV29-1; 11 positions match TRBD1. The germline V gene has CDR1 SQVTM and CDR2 ANQGSEA. There are 14 residues in the CDR3. V dropped 6 bases and J dropped 5; count of bases not matched to a gene: 9. CDR3 sequence reads: CSVDPGTGGNEQYF. In nucleotides, the CDR3 is TGCAGCGTAGATCCCGGGACAGGGGGAAACGAGCAGTACTTC.

In this sample, this clone turned up a few times. This chain links TRBV4-1 with TRBJ1-5, with TRBD1 as a possible D gene (5 bases). This CDR3 is 17 amino acids long. Germline V gene sequence: CDR1 MGHRA, CDR2 YSYEKL. CDR3 nucleotides: TGCGTCCACCCCTTCCCGGAGGGGTCGGATAGCAATCAGCCCCAGCATTTT. It is translated as CVHPFPEGSDSNQPQHF.

V and J are TRBV6-5 and TRBJ1-2; D not resolved. V gave up 5 bases and J gave up 6 bases, with 19 bases separating them. Germline loops: CDR1 MNHEY, CDR2 SVGAGI. The CDR3 contains 15 residues. Here the CDR3 DNA reads TGTGCCAGCAGTCCCCGTGAGGGTCTCCGCAATGGCTACACCTTC. Translation: CASSPREGLRNGYTF.